This T cell receptor (beta chain) was identified in a study of control samples from healthy donors and cancer patients. Germline CDR1 and CDR2: LNHDA and SQIVND (reference sequence). V shed 2 bases and J 2 bases; nucleotides not matched to a gene: 3. The CDR3 extends over 15 amino acids. The data were produced by immunoSEQ multiplex PCR, yet TCRdb's version contains in-frame clones alone and is incomplete. This table holds approximately 170,000 clones, 92% found once. Specimen: blood. The rearrangement uses TRBV19 and TRBJ1-5; 7 bases match TRBD1. The receptor comes from a woman aged 25 to 45 in good health. The CDR3 protein is CASSITGVGNQPQHF. CDR3 DNA: TGTGCCAGTAGTATAACAGGGGTGGGCAATCAGCCCCAGCATTTT. Complete variable domain (other parts from reference TRBV19 and TRBJ1-5): DGGITQSPKYLFRKEGQNVTLSCEQNLNHDAMYWYRQDPGQGLRLIYYSQIVNDFQKGDIAEGYSVSREKKESFPLTVTSAQKNPTAFYLCASSITGVGNQPQHFGDGTRLSIL.